The T cell receptor (beta chain) under discussion was sequenced for a study of blood T cell repertoires in COVID-19. Across the study: Collection of acute and convalescent COVID-19 samples took place in the United States, Italy and Spain.

The authors' processing: It was from reference gene primer amplification that nucleated cell counts were estimated. Sequenced by immunoSEQ multiplex PCR; TCRdb stores in-frame clones only, minus some. The V and J calls and the clone size are those of that table, but D and trimming were determined from the DNA. Among approximately 150,000 clones listed, around 90% were seen once. Germline values: CDR1 GTSNPN, CDR2 SVGIG (reference sequence). CDR3 length: 16 amino acids. The junction had 16 bases not matched to a gene; V was cut back by 4 bases and J by 7 bases. Sample: peripheral blood. The V gene is TRBV30, the J gene TRBJ1-2; 9 bases are a match to TRBD1. The sequence came from a woman between 45 and 60 years old with acute or convalescent COVID-19. The CDR3 protein is CAWNYVVTGQGRGYTF. The CDR3 DNA reads as TGTGCCTGGAACTATGTAGTGACGGGACAGGGTCGTGGCTACACCTTC. Based on the CDR3 plus reference TRBV30 and TRBJ1-2, the full variable domain is SQTIHQWPATLVQPVGSPLSLECTVEGTSNPNLYWYRQAAGRGLQLLFYSVGIGQISSEVPQNLSASRPQDRQFILSSKKLLLSDSGFYLCAWNYVVTGQGRGYTFGSGTRLTVV.